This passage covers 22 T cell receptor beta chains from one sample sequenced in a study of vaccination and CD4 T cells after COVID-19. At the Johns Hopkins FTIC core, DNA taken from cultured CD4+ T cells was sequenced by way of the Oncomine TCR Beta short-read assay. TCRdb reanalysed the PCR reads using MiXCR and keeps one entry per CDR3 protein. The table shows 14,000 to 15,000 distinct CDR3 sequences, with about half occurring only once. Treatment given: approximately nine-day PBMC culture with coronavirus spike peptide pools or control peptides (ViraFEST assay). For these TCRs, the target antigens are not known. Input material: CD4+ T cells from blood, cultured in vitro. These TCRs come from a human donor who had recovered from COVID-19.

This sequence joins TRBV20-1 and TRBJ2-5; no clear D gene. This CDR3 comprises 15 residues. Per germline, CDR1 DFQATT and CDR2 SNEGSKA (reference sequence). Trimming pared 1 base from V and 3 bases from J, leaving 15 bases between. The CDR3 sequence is CSARGPPEAEETQYF. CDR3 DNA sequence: TGCAGTGCTAGAGGGCCCCCCGAGGCCGAAGAGACCCAGTACTTC.

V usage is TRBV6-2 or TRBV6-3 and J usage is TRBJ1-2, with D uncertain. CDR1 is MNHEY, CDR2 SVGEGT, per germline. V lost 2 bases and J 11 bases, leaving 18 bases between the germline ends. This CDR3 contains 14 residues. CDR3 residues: CASSYRASTFGYTF. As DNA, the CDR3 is TGTGCCAGCAGTTACAGGGCGAGCACCTTTGGGTACACCTTC.

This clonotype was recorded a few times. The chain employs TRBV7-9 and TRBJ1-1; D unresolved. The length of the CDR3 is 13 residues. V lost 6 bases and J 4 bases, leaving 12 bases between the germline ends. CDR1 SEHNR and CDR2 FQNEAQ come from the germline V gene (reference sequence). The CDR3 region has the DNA TGTGCCAGCAGGTCAAAGAACGGCACTGAAGCTTTCTTT. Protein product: CASRSKNGTEAFF.

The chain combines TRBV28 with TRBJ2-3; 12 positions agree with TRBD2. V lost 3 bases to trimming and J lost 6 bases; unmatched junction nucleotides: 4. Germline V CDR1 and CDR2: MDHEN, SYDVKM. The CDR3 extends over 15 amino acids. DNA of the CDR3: TGTGCCAGCAGTTTTACTAGCGGGAGGCGTGATACGCAGTATTTT. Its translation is CASSFTSGRRDTQYF.

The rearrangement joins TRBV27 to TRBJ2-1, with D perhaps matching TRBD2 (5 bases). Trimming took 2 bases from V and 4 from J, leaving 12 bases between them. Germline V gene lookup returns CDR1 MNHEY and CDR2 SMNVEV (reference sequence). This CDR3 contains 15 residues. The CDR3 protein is CASSLKRLTYNEQFF. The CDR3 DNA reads TGTGCCAGCAGTTTAAAGCGGTTGACGTACAATGAGCAGTTCTTC.

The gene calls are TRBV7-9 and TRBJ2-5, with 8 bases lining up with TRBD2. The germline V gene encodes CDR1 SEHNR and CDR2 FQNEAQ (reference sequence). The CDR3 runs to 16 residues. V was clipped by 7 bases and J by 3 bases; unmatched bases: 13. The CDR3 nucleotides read TGTGCCAGCATCCCCCTAGGGACTAGTCAAAAAGAGACCCAGTACTTC. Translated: CASIPLGTSQKETQYF.

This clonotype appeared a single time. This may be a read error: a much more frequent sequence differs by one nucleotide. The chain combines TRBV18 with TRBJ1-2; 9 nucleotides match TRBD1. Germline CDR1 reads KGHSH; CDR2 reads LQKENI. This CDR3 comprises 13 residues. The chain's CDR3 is CASSGTGNCGYTF. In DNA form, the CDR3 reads TGTGCCAGCTCCGGGACAGGGAACTGTGGCTACACCTTC.

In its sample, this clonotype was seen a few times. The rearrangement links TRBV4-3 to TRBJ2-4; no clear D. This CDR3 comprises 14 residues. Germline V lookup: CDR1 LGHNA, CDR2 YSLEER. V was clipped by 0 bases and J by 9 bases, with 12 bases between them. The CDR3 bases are TGCGCCAGCAGCCAAGATAGGACCAGAGGCATTCAGTACTTC. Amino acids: CASSQDRTRGIQYF.

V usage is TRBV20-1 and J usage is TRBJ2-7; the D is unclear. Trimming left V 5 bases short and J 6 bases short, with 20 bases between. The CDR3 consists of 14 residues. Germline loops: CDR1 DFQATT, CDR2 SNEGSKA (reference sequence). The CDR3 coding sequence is TGCAGTGCTCCCTACCCCGCCTCGTCTGTCGAGCAGTACTTC. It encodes CSAPYPASSVEQYF.

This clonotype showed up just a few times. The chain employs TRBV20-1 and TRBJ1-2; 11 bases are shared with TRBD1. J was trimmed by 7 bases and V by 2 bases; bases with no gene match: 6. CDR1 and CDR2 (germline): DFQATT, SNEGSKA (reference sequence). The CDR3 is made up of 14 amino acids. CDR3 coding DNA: TGCAGTGCTAGAAAAGGACAGGGGGCGGGTGGCTACACCTTC. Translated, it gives CSARKGQGAGGYTF.

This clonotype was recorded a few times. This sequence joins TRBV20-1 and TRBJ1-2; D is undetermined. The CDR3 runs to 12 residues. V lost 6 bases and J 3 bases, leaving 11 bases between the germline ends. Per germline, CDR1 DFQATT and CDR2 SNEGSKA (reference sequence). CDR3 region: CSAESDYYGYTF. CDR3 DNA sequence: TGCAGTGCAGAGTCAGACTACTATGGCTACACCTTC.

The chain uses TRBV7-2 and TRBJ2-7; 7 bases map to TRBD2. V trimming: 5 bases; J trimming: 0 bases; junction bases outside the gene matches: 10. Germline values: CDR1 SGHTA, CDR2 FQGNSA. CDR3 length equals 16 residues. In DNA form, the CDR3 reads TGTGCCAGCAGCCACCGACTAGCCCACAGCTCCTACGAGCAGTACTTC. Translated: CASSHRLAHSSYEQYF.

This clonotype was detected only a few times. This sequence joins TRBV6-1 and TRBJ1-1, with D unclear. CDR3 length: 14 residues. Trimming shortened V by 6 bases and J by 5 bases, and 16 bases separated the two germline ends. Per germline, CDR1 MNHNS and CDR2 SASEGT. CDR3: CASSRGREGTEAFF. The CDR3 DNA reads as TGTGCCAGCAGCCGGGGTAGGGAAGGTACTGAAGCTTTCTTT.

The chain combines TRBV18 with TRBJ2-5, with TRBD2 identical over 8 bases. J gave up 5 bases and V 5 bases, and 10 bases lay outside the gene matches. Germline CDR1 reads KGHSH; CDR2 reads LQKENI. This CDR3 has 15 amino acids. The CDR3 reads CASSMGPPGGETQYF. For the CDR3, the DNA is TGTGCCAGCTCAATGGGGCCCCCGGGAGGGGAGACCCAGTACTTC.

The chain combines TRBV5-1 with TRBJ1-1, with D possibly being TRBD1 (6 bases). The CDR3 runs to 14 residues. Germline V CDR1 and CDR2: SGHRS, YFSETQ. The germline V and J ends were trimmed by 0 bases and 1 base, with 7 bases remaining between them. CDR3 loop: CASSLDRANTEAFF. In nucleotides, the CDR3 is TGCGCCAGCAGCTTGGACAGGGCGAACACTGAAGCTTTCTTT.

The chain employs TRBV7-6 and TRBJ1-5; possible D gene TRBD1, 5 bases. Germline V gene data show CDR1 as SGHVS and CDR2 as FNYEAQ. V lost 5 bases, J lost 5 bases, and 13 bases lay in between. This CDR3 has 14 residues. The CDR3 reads CASSPGGGDQPQHF. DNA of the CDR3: TGTGCCAGCAGCCCTGGGGGTGGCGATCAGCCCCAGCATTTT.

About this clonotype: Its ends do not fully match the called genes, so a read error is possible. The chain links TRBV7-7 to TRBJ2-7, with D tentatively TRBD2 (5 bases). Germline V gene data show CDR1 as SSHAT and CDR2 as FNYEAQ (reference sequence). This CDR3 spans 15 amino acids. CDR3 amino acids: CASSTRWESSYEQYF. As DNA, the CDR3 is TGTGCTAGCAGTACCCGGTGGGAGAGCTCCTACGAGCAGTACTTC.

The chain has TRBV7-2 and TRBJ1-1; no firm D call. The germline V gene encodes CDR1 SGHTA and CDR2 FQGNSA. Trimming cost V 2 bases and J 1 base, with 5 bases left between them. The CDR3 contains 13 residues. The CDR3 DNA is TGTGCCAGCAGCTTACAGCCGAACACTGAAGCTTTCTTT. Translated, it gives CASSLQPNTEAFF.

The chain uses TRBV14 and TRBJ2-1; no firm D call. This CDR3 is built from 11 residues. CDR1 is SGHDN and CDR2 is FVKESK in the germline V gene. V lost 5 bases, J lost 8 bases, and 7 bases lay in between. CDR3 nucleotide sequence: TGTGCCAGCAGCTATGGCTATGAGCAGTTCTTC. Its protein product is CASSYGYEQFF. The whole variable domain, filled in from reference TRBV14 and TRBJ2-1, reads EAGVTQFPSHSVIEKGQTVTLRCDPISGHDNLYWYRRVMGKEIKFLLHFVKESKQDESGMPNNRFLAERTGGTYSTLKVQPAELEDSGVYFCASSYGYEQFFGPGTRLTVL.

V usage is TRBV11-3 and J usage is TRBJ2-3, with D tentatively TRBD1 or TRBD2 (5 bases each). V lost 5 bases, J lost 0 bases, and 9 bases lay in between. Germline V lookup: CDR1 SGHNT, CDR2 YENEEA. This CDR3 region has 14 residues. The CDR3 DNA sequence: TGTGCCAGCAGCCATCGGGACAGCACAGATACGCAGTATTTT. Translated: CASSHRDSTDTQYF.

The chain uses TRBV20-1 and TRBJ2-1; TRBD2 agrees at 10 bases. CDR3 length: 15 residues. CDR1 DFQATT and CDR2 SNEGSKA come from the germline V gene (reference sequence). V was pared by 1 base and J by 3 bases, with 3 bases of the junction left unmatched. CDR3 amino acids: CSARAIAGGYNEQFF. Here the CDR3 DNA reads TGCAGTGCTAGAGCCATAGCGGGAGGCTACAATGAGCAGTTCTTC.

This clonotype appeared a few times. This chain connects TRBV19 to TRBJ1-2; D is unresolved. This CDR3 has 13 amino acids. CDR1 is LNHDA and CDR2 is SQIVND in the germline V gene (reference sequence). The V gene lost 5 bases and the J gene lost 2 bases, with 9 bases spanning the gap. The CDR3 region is CASSLGQNYGYTF. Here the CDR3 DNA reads TGTGCCAGTAGTTTGGGCCAGAACTATGGCTACACCTTC.